Presented here are 18 T cell receptor beta chains from one specimen sequenced in a study of OX40 agonist ivuxolimab in advanced cancers. This table comes from immunoSEQ multiplex PCR, and its TCRdb copy is limited to in-frame clones, with some not included. The sample has about 67,000 clones, 87% seen once; the top ten hold 3.5% to 5%. The sample in question was CD4+ or CD8+ T cells sorted from blood, obtained in a trial of the OX40 agonist ivuxolimab. These receptors originate from an adult with an advanced solid tumor such as melanoma, head and neck, liver or kidney cancer.

This clone was observed once. The genes are TRBV6-5 and TRBJ2-3, with 10 bases that match TRBD1. This CDR3 is 16 amino acids long. Germline loops: CDR1 MNHEY, CDR2 SVGAGI. J lost 5 bases, V lost 4 bases, and 9 bases had no gene match. The CDR3 nucleotides are TGTGCCAGCAGTTTTTCCGGACAGGGGGTTGGAGATACGCAGTATTTT. Translation: CASSFSGQGVGDTQYF.

This chain connects TRBV28 to TRBJ2-7; D call uncertain. Germline-derived CDR1 and CDR2 are MDHEN and SYDVKM. This CDR3 has 12 amino acids. V lost 6 bases and J lost 4, with 10 bases in between. For the CDR3, the DNA is TGTGCCAGCAGCCAAACTTCTTACGAGCAGTACTTC. Its translation is CASSQTSYEQYF.

The chain joins TRBV11-3 to TRBJ2-1, with 7 bases matching TRBD1. Trimming took 5 bases from V and 6 from J; bases not matched to a gene: 4. The germline V gene encodes CDR1 SGHNT and CDR2 YENEEA. The CDR3 extends over 13 amino acids. The CDR3 loop is CASSPGTANEQFF. The DNA for the CDR3 is TGTGCCAGCAGCCCAGGGACAGCCAATGAGCAGTTCTTC.

The chain couples TRBV30 to TRBJ2-1, with TRBD2 matching 9 bases. The CDR3 runs to 13 residues. Germline CDR1 GTSNPN, CDR2 SVGIG (reference sequence). V trimming: 3 bases; J trimming: 7 bases; junction bases outside the gene matches: 4. The CDR3 bases are TGTGCCTGGAGGTTAGCGGGAGTTAATGAGCAGTTCTTC. Its translation: CAWRLAGVNEQFF.

V and J are TRBV5-6 and TRBJ2-3; TRBD2 matches at 9 bases. The V segment lost 4 bases and the J segment 1 base; nucleotides outside the gene matches: 7. Germline V CDR1 and CDR2: SGHDT, YYEEEE. The CDR3 is made up of 16 amino acids. The CDR3 region is CASSPTRLAGTDTQYF. CDR3 coding DNA: TGTGCCAGCAGCCCCACACGACTAGCGGGCACAGATACGCAGTATTTT.

The rearrangement joins TRBV10-3 to TRBJ1-5; D possibly corresponds to TRBD1 (5 bases). CDR3 length equals 15 residues. CDR1 is ENHRY and CDR2 is SYGVKD in the germline V gene. Between the trimmed V and J ends, which lost 6 bases and 3 bases, there was a span of 15 bases. The CDR3 nucleotides read TGTGCCATCAGGGGGGACCAAAGCCCCAATCAGCCCCAGCATTTT. It translates to CAIRGDQSPNQPQHF.

V and J are TRBV5-5 and TRBJ1-5; D uncertain. The CDR3 has 15 residues. Trimming left V 0 bases short and J 0 bases short, with 7 bases between. In germline, CDR1 is SGHKS, CDR2 YYEKEE (reference sequence). The CDR3 region is CASSLVLYSNQPQHF. In DNA, the CDR3 is TGTGCCAGCAGCTTGGTCCTTTATAGCAATCAGCCCCAGCATTTT.

The rearrangement links TRBV5-1 to TRBJ2-1, with 12 bases fitting TRBD2. The CDR3 is made up of 18 amino acids. Looked up from germline, CDR1 is SGHRS and CDR2 is YFSETQ. J gave up 8 bases and V 4 bases, and 16 bases lay outside the gene matches. CDR3 sequence reads: CASSLPTATSGGRDEQFF. Written as DNA, the CDR3 is TGCGCCAGCAGCCTCCCAACCGCAACTAGCGGGGGGCGGGATGAGCAGTTCTTC.

This clone was counted once. The chain links TRBV7-6 to TRBJ2-3; a possible D gene is TRBD1 (6 bases). CDR1 is SGHVS and CDR2 is FNYEAQ in the germline V gene. The CDR3 has 16 amino acids. V lost 2 bases and J lost 0, with 12 bases in between. In nucleotides, the CDR3 is TGTGCCAGCAGCTTAAGACCGACAGGTAGCACAGATACGCAGTATTTT. Translating it yields CASSLRPTGSTDTQYF.

The genes are TRBV19 and TRBJ1-5, with 9 bases that match TRBD1. The J segment lost 6 bases and the V segment lost 7 bases, leaving 16 bases of the junction unmatched. The CDR3 consists of 17 residues. Looked up from germline, CDR1 is LNHDA and CDR2 is SQIVND (reference sequence). The CDR3 reads CASTPSSPGQGTQPQHF. CDR3 sequence (DNA): TGTGCCAGTACCCCATCAAGTCCGGGACAGGGCACTCAGCCCCAGCATTTT.

In nucleotides, the CDR3 is TGTGCCTGGAGTGTCCCGACATCTGCTGGGGCCAACGTCCTGACTTTC. Protein: CAWSVPTSAGANVLTF. The gene calls are TRBV30 and TRBJ2-6; D unresolved. The CDR3 consists of 16 residues. V was cut by 0 bases and J by 2 bases, with 11 bases left in between. The germline V gene encodes CDR1 GTSNPN and CDR2 SVGIG (reference sequence).

The chain joins TRBV19 to TRBJ2-1; D is undetermined. Germline CDR1 and CDR2: LNHDA and SQIVND (reference sequence). The V end was cut by 1 base, the J end by 4 bases, with 8 bases between. The CDR3 loop spans 14 amino acids. The CDR3 loop reads CASSIVSSYNEQFF. CDR3 bases: TGTGCCAGTAGTATAGTCAGTTCTTACAATGAGCAGTTCTTC.

The V gene is TRBV25-1, the J gene TRBJ2-1, with D uncertain. The V and J ends lost 8 bases and 0 bases respectively, with 11 bases between them. CDR1 is MGHDK and CDR2 is SYGVNS in the germline V gene. The CDR3 covers 14 residues. The CDR3 DNA reads as TGTGCCAGCCTTCAATCGGGCTCCTACAATGAGCAGTTCTTC. Translated, it gives CASLQSGSYNEQFF.

This chain uses TRBV14 with TRBJ2-7, with 10 bases that match TRBD1. V lost 2 bases, J lost 5 bases, and 18 bases stayed unmatched. This CDR3 spans 19 amino acids. CDR1 is SGHDN and CDR2 is FVKESK in the germline V gene. Here the CDR3 DNA reads TGTGCCAGCAGCCAAAGGATATCGGCCGGGACAGGGGCGATCCACGAGCAGTACTTC. It is translated as CASSQRISAGTGAIHEQYF.

The gene calls are TRBV11-3 and TRBJ1-3; D remains ambiguous. V lost 3 bases and J lost 4, with 4 bases in between. CDR3 length: 12 residues. Germline values: CDR1 SGHNT, CDR2 YENEEA. CDR3 protein: CASSLSGNTIYF. The CDR3 DNA sequence: TGTGCCAGCAGCTTGTCCGGAAACACCATATATTTT.

The genes are TRBV11-2 and TRBJ2-3; 10 positions match TRBD2. This CDR3 has 16 amino acids. The junction had 5 bases not matched to a gene; V was cut back by 3 bases and J by 2 bases. Germline CDR1 is SGHAT and CDR2 is FQNNGV. The CDR3 sequence: CASSFLSGRPTDTQYF. In DNA, the CDR3 is TGTGCCAGCAGCTTCCTTAGCGGGAGGCCCACAGATACGCAGTATTTT.

The rearrangement joins TRBV28 to TRBJ1-6, with 9 bases fitting TRBD1. With V trimmed by 4 bases and J by 1 base, 5 bases remained unmatched. This CDR3 region has 17 residues. The germline V gene encodes CDR1 MDHEN and CDR2 SYDVKM. The CDR3 DNA is TGTGCCAGCAGTTCAATAGACAGGGGGTCCTATAATTCACCCCTCCACTTT. Translating gives CASSSIDRGSYNSPLHF.

The V gene is TRBV19, the J gene TRBJ1-5, with 9 bases matching TRBD1. Germline CDR1 LNHDA, CDR2 SQIVND (reference sequence). The CDR3 sequence is 15 residues long. V trimming: 5 bases; J trimming: 7 bases; junction bases outside the gene matches: 9. This CDR3 is CASSAGQGRRQPQHF. Here the CDR3 DNA reads TGTGCCAGTAGTGCGGGACAGGGACGGCGACAGCCCCAGCATTTT.